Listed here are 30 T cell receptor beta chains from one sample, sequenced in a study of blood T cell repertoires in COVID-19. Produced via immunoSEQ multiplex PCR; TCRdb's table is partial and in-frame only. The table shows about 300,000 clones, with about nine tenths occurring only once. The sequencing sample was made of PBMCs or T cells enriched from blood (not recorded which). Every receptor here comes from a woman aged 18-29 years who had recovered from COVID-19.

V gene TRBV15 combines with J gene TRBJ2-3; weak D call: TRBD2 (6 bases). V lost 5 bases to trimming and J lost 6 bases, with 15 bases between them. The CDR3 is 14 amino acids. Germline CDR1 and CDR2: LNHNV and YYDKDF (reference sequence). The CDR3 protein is CATSPSTREDTQYF. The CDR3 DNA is TGTGCCACCAGCCCTTCGACTAGGGAGGATACGCAGTATTTT.

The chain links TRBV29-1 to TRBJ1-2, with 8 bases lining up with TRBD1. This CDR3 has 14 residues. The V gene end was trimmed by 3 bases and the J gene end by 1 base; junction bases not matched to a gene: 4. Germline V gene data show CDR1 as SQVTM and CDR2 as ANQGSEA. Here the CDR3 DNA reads TGCAGCGTTGATCAGACAGGGGTTAACTATGGCTACACCTTC. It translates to CSVDQTGVNYGYTF.

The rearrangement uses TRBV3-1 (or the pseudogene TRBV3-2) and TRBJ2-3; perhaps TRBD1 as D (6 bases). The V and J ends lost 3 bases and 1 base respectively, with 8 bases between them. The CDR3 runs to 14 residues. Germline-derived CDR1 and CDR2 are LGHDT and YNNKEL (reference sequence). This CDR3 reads CASSQDSGTDTQYF. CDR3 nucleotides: TGTGCCAGCAGCCAGGACAGTGGCACAGATACGCAGTATTTT.

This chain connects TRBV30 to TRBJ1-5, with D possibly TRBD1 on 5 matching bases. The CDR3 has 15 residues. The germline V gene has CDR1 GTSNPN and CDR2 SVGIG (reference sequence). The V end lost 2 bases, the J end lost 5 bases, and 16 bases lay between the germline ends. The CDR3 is CAWSSQGGAYQPQHF. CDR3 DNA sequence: TGTGCCTGGAGTTCCCAGGGAGGGGCGTATCAGCCCCAGCATTTT.

In DNA, the CDR3 is TGTGCCAGCAGCCATCAGGGGACTGGGGCCAACGTCCTGACTTTC. It is translated as CASSHQGTGANVLTF. This chain connects TRBV16 to TRBJ2-6; TRBD1 might be the D (6 bases). The CDR3 is 15 residues long. Germline CDR1 and CDR2: KGHSY and FQNENV. The V end lost 3 bases, the J end lost 2 bases, and 8 bases lay between the germline ends.

DNA for the CDR3: TGCGCCAGCAGTGTGGCAGGGCCTACCTATAATTCACCCCTCCACTTT. The encoded protein is CASSVAGPTYNSPLHF. The chain combines TRBV5-1 with TRBJ1-6; weak D call: TRBD1 (5 bases). V lost 5 bases and J lost 2, with 14 bases in between. The germline V gene has CDR1 SGHRS and CDR2 YFSETQ. The CDR3 extends over 16 amino acids.

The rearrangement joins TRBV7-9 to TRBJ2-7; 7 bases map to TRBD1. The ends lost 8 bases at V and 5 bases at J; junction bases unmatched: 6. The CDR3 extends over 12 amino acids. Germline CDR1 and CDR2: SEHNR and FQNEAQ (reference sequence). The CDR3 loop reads CASAGGPDEQYF. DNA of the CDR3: TGTGCCAGCGCAGGGGGACCGGACGAGCAGTACTTC. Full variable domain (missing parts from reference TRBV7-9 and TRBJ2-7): DTGVSQNPRHKITKRGQNVTFRCDPISEHNRLYWYRQTLGQGPEFLTYFQNEAQLEKSRLLSDRFSAERPKGSFSTLEIQRTEQGDSAMYLCASAGGPDEQYFGPGTRLTVT.

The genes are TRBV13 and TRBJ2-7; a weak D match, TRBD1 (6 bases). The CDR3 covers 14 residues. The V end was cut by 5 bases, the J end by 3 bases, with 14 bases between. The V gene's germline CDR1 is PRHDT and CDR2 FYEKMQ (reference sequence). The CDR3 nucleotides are TGTGCCAGCAGCCGTTTTGGGACAATCTACGAGCAGTACTTC. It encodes CASSRFGTIYEQYF.

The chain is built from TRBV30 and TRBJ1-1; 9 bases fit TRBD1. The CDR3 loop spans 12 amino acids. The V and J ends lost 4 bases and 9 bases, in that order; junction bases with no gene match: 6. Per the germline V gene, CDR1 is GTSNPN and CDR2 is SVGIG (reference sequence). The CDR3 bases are TGTGCCTGGAAACAGGGGGCCGGGAAAGCTTTCTTT. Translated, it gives CAWKQGAGKAFF.

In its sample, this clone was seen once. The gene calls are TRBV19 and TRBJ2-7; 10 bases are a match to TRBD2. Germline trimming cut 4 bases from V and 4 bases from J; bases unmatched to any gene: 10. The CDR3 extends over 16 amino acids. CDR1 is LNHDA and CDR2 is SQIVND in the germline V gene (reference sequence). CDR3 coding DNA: TGTGCCAGTAGTACCCCTCTTCTTAGCGGGAGGTACGAGCAGTACTTC. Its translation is CASSTPLLSGRYEQYF.

The CDR3 DNA is TGCGCCAGCAGCCAGGGACAGCACAATGAGCAGTTCTTC. Its protein is CASSQGQHNEQFF. V usage is TRBV5-1 and J usage is TRBJ2-1; 7 bases are shared with TRBD1. Germline-derived CDR1 and CDR2 are SGHRS and YFSETQ. V was pared by 4 bases and J by 5 bases, with 3 bases of the junction left unmatched. CDR3 size: 13 residues.

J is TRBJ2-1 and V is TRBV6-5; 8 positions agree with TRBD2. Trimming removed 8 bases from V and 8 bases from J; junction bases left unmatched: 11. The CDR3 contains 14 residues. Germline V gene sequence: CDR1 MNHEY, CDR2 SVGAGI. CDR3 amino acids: CASAERGRGHEQFF. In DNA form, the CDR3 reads TGTGCCAGCGCTGAGCGGGGGAGGGGCCATGAGCAGTTCTTC.

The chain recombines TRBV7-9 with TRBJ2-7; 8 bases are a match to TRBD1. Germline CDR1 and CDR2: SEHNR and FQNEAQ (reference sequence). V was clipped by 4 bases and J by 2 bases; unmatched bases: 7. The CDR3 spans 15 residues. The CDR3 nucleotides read TGTGCCAGCAGCTCTGACAGGGGCCCGACCTACGAGCAGTACTTC. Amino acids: CASSSDRGPTYEQYF.

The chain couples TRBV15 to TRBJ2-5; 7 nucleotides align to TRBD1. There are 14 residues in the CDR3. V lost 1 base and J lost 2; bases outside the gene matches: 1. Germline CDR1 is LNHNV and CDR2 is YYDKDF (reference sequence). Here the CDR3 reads CATSRGRGQETQYF. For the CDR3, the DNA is TGTGCCACCAGCAGAGGCAGGGGGCAAGAGACCCAGTACTTC.

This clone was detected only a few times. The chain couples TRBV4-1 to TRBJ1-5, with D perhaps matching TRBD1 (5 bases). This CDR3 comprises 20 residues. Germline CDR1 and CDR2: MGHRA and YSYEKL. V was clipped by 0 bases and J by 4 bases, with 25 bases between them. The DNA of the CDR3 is TGCGCCAGCAGCCAAGATATTTGGGCCGTTCGTAGTAAGGGGAATCAGCCCCAGCATTTT. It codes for CASSQDIWAVRSKGNQPQHF.

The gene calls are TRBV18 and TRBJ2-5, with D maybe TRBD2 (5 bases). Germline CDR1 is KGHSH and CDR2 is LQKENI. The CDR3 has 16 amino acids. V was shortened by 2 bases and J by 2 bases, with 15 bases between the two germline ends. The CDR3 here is CASSPFPTGIQETQYF. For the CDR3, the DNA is TGTGCCAGCTCACCATTTCCTACGGGAATTCAAGAGACCCAGTACTTC.

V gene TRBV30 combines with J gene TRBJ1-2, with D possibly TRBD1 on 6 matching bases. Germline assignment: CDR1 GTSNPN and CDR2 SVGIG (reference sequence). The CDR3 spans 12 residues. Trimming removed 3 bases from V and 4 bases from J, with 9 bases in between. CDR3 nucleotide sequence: TGTGCCTGGAGCCAGGGGAGCTATGGCTACACCTTC. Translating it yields CAWSQGSYGYTF.

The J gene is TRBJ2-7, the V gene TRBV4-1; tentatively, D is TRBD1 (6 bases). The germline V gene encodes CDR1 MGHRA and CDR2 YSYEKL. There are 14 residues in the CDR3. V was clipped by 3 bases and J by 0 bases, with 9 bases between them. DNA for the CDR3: TGCGCCAGCAGCCACCCGGACAGCTCCTACGAGCAGTACTTC. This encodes CASSHPDSSYEQYF.

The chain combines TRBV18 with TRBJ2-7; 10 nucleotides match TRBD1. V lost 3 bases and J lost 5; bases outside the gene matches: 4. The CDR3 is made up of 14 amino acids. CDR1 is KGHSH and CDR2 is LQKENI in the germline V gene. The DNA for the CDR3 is TGTGCCAGCTCACCGATGGGACAGGGGCACGAGCAGTACTTC. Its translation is CASSPMGQGHEQYF.

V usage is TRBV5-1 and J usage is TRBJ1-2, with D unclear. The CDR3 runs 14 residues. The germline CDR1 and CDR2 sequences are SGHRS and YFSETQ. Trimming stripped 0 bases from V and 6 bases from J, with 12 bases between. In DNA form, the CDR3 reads TGCGCCAGCAGCTTGGAGGCGGCCCCAGATGGCTACACCTTC. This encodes CASSLEAAPDGYTF. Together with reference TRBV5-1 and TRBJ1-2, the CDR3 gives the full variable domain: KAGVTQTPRYLIKTRGQQVTLSCSPISGHRSVSWYQQTPGQGLQFLFEYFSETQRNKGNFPGRFSGRQFSNSRSEMNVSTLELGDSALYLCASSLEAAPDGYTFGSGTRLTVV.

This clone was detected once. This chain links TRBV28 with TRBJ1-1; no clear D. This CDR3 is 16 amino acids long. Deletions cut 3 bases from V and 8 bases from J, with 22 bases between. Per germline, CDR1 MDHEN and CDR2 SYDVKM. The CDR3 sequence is CASSFHHVTQPGEAFF. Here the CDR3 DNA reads TGTGCCAGCAGTTTTCACCACGTAACGCAACCCGGGGAAGCTTTCTTT.

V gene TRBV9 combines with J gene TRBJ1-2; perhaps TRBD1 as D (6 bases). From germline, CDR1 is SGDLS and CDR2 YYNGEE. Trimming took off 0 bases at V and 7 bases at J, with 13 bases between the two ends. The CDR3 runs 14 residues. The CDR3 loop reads CASSVGRGAGGYTF. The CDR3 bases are TGTGCCAGCAGCGTAGGTCGGGGGGCGGGTGGCTACACCTTC.

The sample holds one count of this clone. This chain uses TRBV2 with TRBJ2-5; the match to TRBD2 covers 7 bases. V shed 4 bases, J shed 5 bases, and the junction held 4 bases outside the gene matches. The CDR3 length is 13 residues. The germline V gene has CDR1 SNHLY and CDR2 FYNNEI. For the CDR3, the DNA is TGTGCCAGCAGTGCCGGGAGGACGGAGACCCAGTACTTC. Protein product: CASSAGRTETQYF. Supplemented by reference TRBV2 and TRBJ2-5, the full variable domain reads EPEVTQTPSHQVTQMGQEVILRCVPISNHLYFYWYRQILGQKVEFLVSFYNNEISEKSEIFDDQFSVERPDGSNFTLKIRSTKLEDSAMYFCASSAGRTETQYFGPGTRLLVL.

This CDR3 is CADISGPGDSYEQYF. DNA for the CDR3: TGTGCCGACATATCAGGGCCGGGTGATTCCTACGAGCAGTACTTC. V gene TRBV27 combines with J gene TRBJ2-7, with a possible D match to TRBD1 (5 bases). The V end was cut by 11 bases, the J end by 1 base, with 21 bases between. This CDR3 has 15 residues. From germline, CDR1 is MNHEY and CDR2 SMNVEV (reference sequence).

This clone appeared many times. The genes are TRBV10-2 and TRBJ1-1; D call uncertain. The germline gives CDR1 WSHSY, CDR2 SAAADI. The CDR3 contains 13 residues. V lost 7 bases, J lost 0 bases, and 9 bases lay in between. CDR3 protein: CASTPGLNTEAFF. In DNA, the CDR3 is TGCGCCAGCACCCCGGGATTGAACACTGAAGCTTTCTTT.

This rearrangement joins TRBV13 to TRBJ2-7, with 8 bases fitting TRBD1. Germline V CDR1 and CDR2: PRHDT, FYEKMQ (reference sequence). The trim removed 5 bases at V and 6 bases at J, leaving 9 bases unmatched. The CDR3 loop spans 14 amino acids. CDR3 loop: CASSPKDRVGEQYF. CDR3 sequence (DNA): TGTGCCAGCAGCCCCAAGGACAGGGTAGGCGAGCAGTACTTC.

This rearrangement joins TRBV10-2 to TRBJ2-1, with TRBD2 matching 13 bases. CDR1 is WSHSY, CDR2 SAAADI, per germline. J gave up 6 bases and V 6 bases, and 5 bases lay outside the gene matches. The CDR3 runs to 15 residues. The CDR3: CASRATSGGGNEQFF. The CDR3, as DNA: TGCGCCAGCAGGGCTACTAGCGGGGGGGGCAATGAGCAGTTCTTC.

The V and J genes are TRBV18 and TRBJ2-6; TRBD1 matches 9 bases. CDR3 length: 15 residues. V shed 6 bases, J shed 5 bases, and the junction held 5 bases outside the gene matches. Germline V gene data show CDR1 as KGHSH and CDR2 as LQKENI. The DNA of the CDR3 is TGTGCCAGCTCCCAAACAGGGGGCAGGGCCAACGTCCTGACTTTC. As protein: CASSQTGGRANVLTF.

The chain's CDR3 is CASTPGQGALNSPLHF. CDR3 coding DNA: TGTGCCAGTACTCCGGGACAGGGAGCCCTTAATTCACCCCTCCACTTT. The chain joins TRBV7-9 to TRBJ1-6; 9 bases are shared with TRBD1. V shed 9 bases, J shed 6 bases, and the junction held 12 bases outside the gene matches. The CDR3 runs 16 residues. Looked up from germline, CDR1 is SEHNR and CDR2 is FQNEAQ (reference sequence).

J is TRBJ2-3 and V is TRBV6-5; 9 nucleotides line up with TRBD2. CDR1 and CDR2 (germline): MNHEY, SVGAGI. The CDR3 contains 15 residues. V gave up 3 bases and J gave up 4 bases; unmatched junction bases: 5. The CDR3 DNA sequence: TGTGCCAGCAGTTATGAAGCGGGGGGTCCAGATACGCAGTATTTT. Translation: CASSYEAGGPDTQYF.